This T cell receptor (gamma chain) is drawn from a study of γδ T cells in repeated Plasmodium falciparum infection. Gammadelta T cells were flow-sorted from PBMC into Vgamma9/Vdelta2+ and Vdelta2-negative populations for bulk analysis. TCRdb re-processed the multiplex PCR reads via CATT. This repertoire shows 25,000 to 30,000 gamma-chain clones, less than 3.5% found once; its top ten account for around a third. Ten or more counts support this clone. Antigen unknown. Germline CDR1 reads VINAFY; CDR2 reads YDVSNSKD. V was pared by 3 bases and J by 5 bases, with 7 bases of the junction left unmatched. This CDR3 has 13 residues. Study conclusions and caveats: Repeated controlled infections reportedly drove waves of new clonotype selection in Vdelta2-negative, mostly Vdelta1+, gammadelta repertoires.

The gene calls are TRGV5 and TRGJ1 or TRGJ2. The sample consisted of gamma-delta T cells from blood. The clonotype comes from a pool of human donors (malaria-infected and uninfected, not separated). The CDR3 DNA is TGTGCCACCTGGGACCCCCAACATTATAAGAAACTCTTT. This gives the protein CATWDPQHYKKLF.